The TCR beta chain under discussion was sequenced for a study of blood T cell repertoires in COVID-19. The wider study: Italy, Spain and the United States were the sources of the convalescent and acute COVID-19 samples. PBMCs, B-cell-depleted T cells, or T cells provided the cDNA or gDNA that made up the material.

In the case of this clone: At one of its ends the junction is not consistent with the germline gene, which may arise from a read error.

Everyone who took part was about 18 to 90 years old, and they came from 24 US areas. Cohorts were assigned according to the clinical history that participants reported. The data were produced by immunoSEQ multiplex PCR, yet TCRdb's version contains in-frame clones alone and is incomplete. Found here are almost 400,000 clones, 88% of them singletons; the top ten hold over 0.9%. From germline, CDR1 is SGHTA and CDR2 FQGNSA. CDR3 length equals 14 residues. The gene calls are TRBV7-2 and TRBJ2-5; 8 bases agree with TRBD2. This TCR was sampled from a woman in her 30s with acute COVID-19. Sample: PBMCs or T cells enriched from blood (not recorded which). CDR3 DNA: TGTGCCAGCAGCGTTAGCGGGGTCCAACAGACCCAGTACTTC. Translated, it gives CASSVSGVQQTQYF.